This T cell receptor beta chain appears in the sequencing data of a study of human T cells and chemical hapten exposure (TCRdb year 2021). The study in broad terms: The libraries were sequenced as a pool, and the TCR yield per sample differed mostly because of small variations in library volumes within the pool. From each blood RNA sample, both TCR alpha and TCR beta chains were sequenced. This study followed changes in the peripheral blood TCR repertoire in vivo during primary and secondary sensitization of alopecia patients to the hapten diphenylcyclopropenone (DPC). What the work shows at the level of the full study, not this receptor alone: No change with DPC sensitization was found in the number of TCRs above 1 in 1000 frequency, and no evidence of global repertoire structure alterations was found. Repeated subsampling changed both the strength of the expansion versus patch-test correlation and the threshold at which that correlation became significant.

With regard to this clonotype: It lacks a known antigen. Base-call qualities are not available, and no considerably larger clone is one nucleotide away.

Total RNA was extracted from unfractionated whole blood collected in Tempus Blood RNA tubes. As TCR sequencing controls, about five healthy volunteers were used, with blood taken at day 0, 2 weeks and 6 weeks. Between the V and J ends, shortened by 5 bases and 4 bases respectively, the junction contains 14 bases. Taken from cysteine to phenylalanine, the CDR3 has 14 residues. Kept here is only the CDR3 DNA, which spans 42 bases and is read in frame from base 1. The germline V gene encodes CDR1 SEHNR and CDR2 FQNEAQ (reference sequence). The library was made by 5' RACE. Instrument used: Illumina MiSeq. During library preparation, unique molecular identifiers were attached to individual cDNA molecules so that TCRs could be counted in a quantitative, reproducible way. On the authors' methods: The median number of TCRs per sample was 95,638, ranging from roughly 23,224 to 700,000. The Decombinator software suite was used to annotate V, J and CDR3 in the TCR reads. Every sample was subsampled to the same number of TCRs (28,000) for the PS versus PT1 abundance plots. Expanded TCRs were defined as absent before sensitization and observed at least eight times at the 2-week time point. TCRdb applied fastp at Q25 and MiXCR to the public reads, then kept only in-frame beta chains. Rows with a matching CDR3 protein are joined into one entry that keeps the most common DNA and genes. These V and J calls derive from TCRdb rather than the authors' analysis. The table for this sample lists roughly 82,000 distinct CDR3 sequences; around a sixth of them were counted only once. The top ten constitute 6.8% of the sample.

The receptor chain draws on TRBV7-9 and TRBJ1-1, with the D gene not confidently named. This receptor was obtained from a female donor in good health. In nucleotides, the sequence is TGTGCCAGCAGCCCCAGAGAGGCAAGCACTGAAGCTTTCTTT. Its amino acids are CASSPREASTEAFF.